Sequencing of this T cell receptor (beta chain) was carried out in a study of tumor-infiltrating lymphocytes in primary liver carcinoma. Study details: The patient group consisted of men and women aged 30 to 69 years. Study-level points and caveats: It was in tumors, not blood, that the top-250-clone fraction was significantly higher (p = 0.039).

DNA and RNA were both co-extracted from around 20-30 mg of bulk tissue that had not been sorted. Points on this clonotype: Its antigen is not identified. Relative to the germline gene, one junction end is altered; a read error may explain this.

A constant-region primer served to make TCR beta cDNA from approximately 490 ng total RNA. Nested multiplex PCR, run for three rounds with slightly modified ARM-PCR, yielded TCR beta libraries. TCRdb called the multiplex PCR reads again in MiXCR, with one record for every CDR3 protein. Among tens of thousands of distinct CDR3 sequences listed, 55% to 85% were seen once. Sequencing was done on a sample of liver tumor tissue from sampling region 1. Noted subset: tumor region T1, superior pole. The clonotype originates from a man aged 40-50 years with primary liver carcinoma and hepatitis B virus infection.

The chain's CDR3 is CVSSPRGTYTQYF. CDR3 in DNA: TGCGTCAGCAGCCCGCGGGGCACATATACGCAGTATTTT. The V and J genes are TRBV4-1 and TRBJ2-3, with D possibly matching TRBD2 (6 bases). The CDR3 spans 13 residues. CDR1 MGHRA and CDR2 YSYEKL come from the germline V gene.